This T cell receptor beta chain was identified in a study of STAT3 mutations in large granular lymphocyte leukemia (dated by TCRdb to about 2019). A note on the overall study: Roughly half of the T-LGLL patients who were sequenced longitudinally carried canonical activating STAT3 mutations. Patients with T-cell large granular lymphocyte leukemia underwent serial deep sequencing of TCRbeta CDR3 and STAT3 to reconstruct clonal hierarchy and dynamics. One or more immunosuppressive therapy regimens were given to more than half of T-LGLL patients, and hematologic response was seen in around 40% of the treated patients. As controls, the study also included longitudinal sequencing of two patients with natural killer LGL leukemia. From an initial cohort of some 210 LGL patients, 15 to 20 representative T-LGLL cases were chosen for longitudinal sequencing of TCRbeta and STAT3. On average, sequencing was done at more than 3.5 time points per patient, with the number of samplings ranging from 2 to 8.

TCRbeta libraries were sequenced on an Illumina MiSeq, averaging around 41,000 productive templates per sample. Using multiplex PCR amplification, the immunoSEQ assay generated the TCRbeta CDR3 libraries. As for how the authors treated the data: Repertoire diversity was calculated as previously defined, with values near 0 taken to indicate extremely monoclonal samples. Drawn from immuneACCESS, this table holds only the in-frame rearrangements with V and J called that TCRdb kept. Clones are partly lost; checked studies trace under half to an unresolved V gene and leave the rest unexplained. The D gene and trimming were derived from the DNA, and the V and J assignments and clone size from that table. This sample is represented by 9,500 to 14,000 clones; over 75% of them were singletons. Roughly nine tenths of the sample goes to the ten largest clones. DNA was extracted from blood mononuclear cells, with the same DNA used for both TCR and STAT3 sequencing.

The CDR3 covers 16 residues, taking in both the cysteine and the phenylalanine. Here the CDR3 DNA is all that survives: 48 bases in frame from base 1. For this chain, trimming is 1 base at the V end and 3 bases at the J end, and the number of junction bases without a gene match is 3. The germline V gene sets CDR1 to KGHSH and CDR2 to LQKENI. Study-wide findings and limitations: TCR clonotype switching after therapy was seen in about 35% of the 18 patients, with all newly emerging clones being STAT3 wild type. Because no samples were available when a clone first appeared, clonal expansion was inferred from samplings taken at other points. In several patients, dominant TCR clone burden exceeded STAT3 mutant burden, suggesting STAT3 mutation arose secondarily within a pre-expanded clone. The linking of therapy response to changes in TCR clonal burden was complicated by variable intervals between samplings and differing treatment regimens. Because codominant clonotypes persisted in some patients, a small but highly pathogenic clone may have been missed. At least one immunodominant TCRbeta clonotype was present in every T-LGLL patient, and multiple immunodominant subclonotypes appeared in about half of the T-LGLL patients.

With respect to this clone: What antigen it recognizes has not been identified. Base qualities are not recorded, but no much larger clone differs from it by a single base.

The receptor was derived from a man aged 80 or over with T-cell large granular lymphocyte leukemia. Some clones in this sample may be carry-over from other donors' samples. The age is the age at diagnosis. The source material was peripheral blood mononuclear cells. The V and J genes are TRBV18 and TRBJ2-2, and 9 bases in between align with TRBD1. The CDR3: CASSPLGQGDTGELFF. In nucleotides, the sequence is TGTGCCAGCTCACCACTGGGACAGGGCGACACCGGGGAGCTGTTTTTT.